These T cell receptor beta chains were read from a single sample in a study of T cell repertoires in cytomegalovirus infection. TCRdb re-called the reads through MiXCR, storing one row per CDR3 protein. This table has about 340,000 distinct CDR3 sequences, about 29% appearing once. These receptors are not linked to any known antigen. Sequencing used cultured PBMCs, obtained from culture after CMV antigen stimulation. The receptors derive from a human donor in good health (CMV status not recorded). Some clones in this sample may be carry-over from other donors' samples. The CDR3 runs from the conserved cysteine through the conserved F or W. The D gene is left open where the match is weak. Clone size, where shown, is once, few, many, or a class for clones that have expanded.

CDR3aa: CASSPRLAGGLRYGGELFF; CDR3nt: TGTGCCAGCAGCCCAAGACTAGCGGGAGGGCTACGTTATGGCGGGGAGCTGTTTTTT; v_gene: TRBV11-2; j_gene: TRBJ2-2; d_gene: TRBD2; abundance: .
CDR3aa: CASSLWGENEQFF; CDR3nt: TGTGCCAGCAGCTTGTGGGGCGAGAATGAGCAGTTCTTC; v_gene: TRBV11-2; j_gene: TRBJ2-1; d_gene: .; abundance: .
CDR3aa: CASSNGPRAAEAFF; CDR3nt: TGCGCCAGCAGCAACGGCCCCCGTGCGGCTGAAGCTTTCTTT; v_gene: TRBV5-1; j_gene: TRBJ1-1; d_gene: .; abundance: .
CDR3aa: CASSPKGPDRVRGYTF; CDR3nt: TGTGCCAGCAGTCCAAAAGGCCCTGACAGGGTCCGCGGCTACACCTTC; v_gene: TRBV27; j_gene: TRBJ1-2; d_gene: TRBD1; abundance: .
CDR3aa: CASNRGSGNQPQHF; CDR3nt: TGTGCCAGCAACAGGGGGAGCGGCAATCAGCCCCAGCATTTT; v_gene: TRBV12-3/TRBV12-4; j_gene: TRBJ1-5; d_gene: TRBD1; abundance: few
CDR3aa: CASSQSPLAGGRNEQFF; CDR3nt: TGTGCCAGCAGCCAATCACCGCTAGCGGGAGGGCGAAATGAGCAGTTCTTC; v_gene: TRBV14; j_gene: TRBJ2-1; d_gene: TRBD2; abundance: .
CDR3aa: CASSLEQGRGTQYF; CDR3nt: TGTGCCAGCAGTTTAGAACAGGGTCGCGGGACCCAGTACTTC; v_gene: TRBV7-3; j_gene: TRBJ2-5; d_gene: .; abundance: .
CDR3aa: CASRLQGAFTEAFF; CDR3nt: TGTGCCAGCAGGCTCCAGGGGGCTTTCACTGAAGCTTTCTTT; v_gene: TRBV12-3/TRBV12-4; j_gene: TRBJ1-1; d_gene: TRBD1; abundance: .
CDR3aa: CSASRRTQPQHF; CDR3nt: TGCAGTGCTAGTAGGCGGACTCAGCCCCAGCATTTT; v_gene: TRBV20-1; j_gene: TRBJ1-5; d_gene: .; abundance: once
CDR3aa: CASSLVLPGTGSYEQYF; CDR3nt: TGCGCCAGCAGCTTGGTCTTACCCGGGACAGGTTCCTACGAGCAGTACTTC; v_gene: TRBV5-1; j_gene: TRBJ2-7; d_gene: TRBD1; abundance: once
CDR3aa: CASSPLLGTEAFF; CDR3nt: TGTGCCAGCAGTCCCCTGTTGGGCACTGAAGCTTTCTTT; v_gene: TRBV12-3/TRBV12-4; j_gene: TRBJ1-1; d_gene: .; abundance: .
CDR3aa: CASSLGGNPRDGYTF; CDR3nt: TGTGCCAGCAGTTTAGGGGGGAACCCACGGGACGGCTACACCTTC; v_gene: TRBV28; j_gene: TRBJ1-2; d_gene: .; abundance: few
CDR3aa: CASSENWGKGGYTF; CDR3nt: TGTGCCAGCAGTGAAAATTGGGGGAAAGGGGGCTACACCTTC; v_gene: TRBV6-1; j_gene: TRBJ1-2; d_gene: .; abundance: few
CDR3aa: CASTPEALGDTQYF; CDR3nt: TGCGCCAGCACCCCGGAGGCTCTTGGGGATACGCAGTATTTT; v_gene: TRBV5-1; j_gene: TRBJ2-3; d_gene: .; abundance: .
CDR3aa: CASTGTESYNEQFF; CDR3nt: TGTGCCAGTACCGGTACAGAGTCCTACAATGAGCAGTTCTTC; v_gene: TRBV19; j_gene: TRBJ2-1; d_gene: .; abundance: .
CDR3aa: CASSLNLDWETQYF; CDR3nt: TGTGCCAGCAGCTTAAACCTAGATTGGGAGACCCAGTACTTC; v_gene: TRBV7-2; j_gene: TRBJ2-5; d_gene: .; abundance: many
CDR3aa: CASSHTGYNEQFF; CDR3nt: TGTGCCAGCAGTCACACAGGCTACAATGAGCAGTTCTTC; v_gene: TRBV6-6; j_gene: TRBJ2-1; d_gene: .; abundance: few
CDR3aa: CASSSSQGNFYEQYF; CDR3nt: TGTGCCAGCAGTTCTTCTCAGGGGAATTTTTACGAGCAGTACTTC; v_gene: TRBV5-5; j_gene: TRBJ2-7; d_gene: .; abundance: .
CDR3aa: CASSFFGTGVYNEQFF; CDR3nt: TGTGCCAGCAGCTTTTTCGGGACAGGGGTTTACAATGAGCAGTTCTTC; v_gene: TRBV7-3; j_gene: TRBJ2-1; d_gene: TRBD1; abundance: few
CDR3aa: CASSSGTGLGNTIYF; CDR3nt: TGTGCCAGCAGCTCAGGGACAGGGCTCGGAAACACCATATATTTT; v_gene: TRBV11-2; j_gene: TRBJ1-3; d_gene: TRBD1; abundance: .
CDR3aa: CASSYGTSFVEQYF; CDR3nt: TGTGCCAGCAGTTACGGGACTAGCTTTGTCGAGCAGTACTTC; v_gene: TRBV6-5; j_gene: TRBJ2-7; d_gene: TRBD2; abundance: few
CDR3aa: CASSQDGAYEQYF; CDR3nt: TGCGCCAGCAGCCAAGATGGAGCGTACGAGCAGTACTTC; v_gene: TRBV4-1; j_gene: TRBJ2-7; d_gene: .; abundance: many
CDR3aa: CASPLFASDTQYF; CDR3nt: TGTGCCAGCCCCTTGTTTGCTTCGGATACGCAGTATTTT; v_gene: TRBV6-1; j_gene: TRBJ2-3; d_gene: .; abundance: .
CDR3aa: CASSRVEGSPLHF; CDR3nt: TGTGCCAGCAGCCGGGTCGAGGGTTCACCCCTCCACTTT; v_gene: TRBV3-1; j_gene: TRBJ1-6; d_gene: .; abundance: .
CDR3aa: CASSQVSGALYEQYF; CDR3nt: TGCGCCAGCAGCCAAGTGTCGGGGGCCCTCTACGAGCAGTACTTC; v_gene: TRBV4-1; j_gene: TRBJ2-7; d_gene: .; abundance: .